This T cell receptor beta chain was observed in a study of blood T cells in healthy people across ages. Background on the study: Template switching captured about one barcoded beta molecule per two T cells.

A J-beta primer mix and a sample-barcoded 5' primer were used in a second PCR of about 7 to 12 cycles. In TCRdb, the 5' RACE reads were re-called with MiXCR into one record per CDR3 protein. The table lists 1.2 million to 1.5 million distinct CDR3 sequences, about 40% of them singletons, with roughly 7.9% in the top ten. The CDR3 loop spans 16 amino acids. Germline V lookup: CDR1 LGHNA, CDR2 YNFKEQ. V shed 2 bases and J shed 1 base, with 13 bases lying between them. Material for sequencing was blood. This sequence originates from a woman in her late teens or twenties in good health. The chain couples TRBV4-2 to TRBJ2-3, with D tentatively TRBD1 (6 bases). CDR3 in amino acids: CASSQRGRGGTDTQYF. CDR3 in DNA: TGTGCCAGCAGCCAAAGGGGCAGGGGCGGCACAGATACGCAGTATTTT.